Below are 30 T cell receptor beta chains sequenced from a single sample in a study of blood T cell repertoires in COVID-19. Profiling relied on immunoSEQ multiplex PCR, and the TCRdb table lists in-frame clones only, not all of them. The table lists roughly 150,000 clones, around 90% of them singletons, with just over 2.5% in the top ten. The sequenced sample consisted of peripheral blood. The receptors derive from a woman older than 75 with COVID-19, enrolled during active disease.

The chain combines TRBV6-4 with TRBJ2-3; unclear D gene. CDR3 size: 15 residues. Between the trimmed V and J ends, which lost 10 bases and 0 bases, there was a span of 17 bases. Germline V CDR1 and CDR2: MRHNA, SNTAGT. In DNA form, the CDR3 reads TGTGCCACCAAACAGCAACCTACTAGCACAGATACGCAGTATTTT. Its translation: CATKQQPTSTDTQYF.

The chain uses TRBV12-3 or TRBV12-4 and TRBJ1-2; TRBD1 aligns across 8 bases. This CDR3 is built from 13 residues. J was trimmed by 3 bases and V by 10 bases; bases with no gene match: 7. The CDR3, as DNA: TGTGCCACCTCGACAGGGGACTACTATGGCTACACCTTC. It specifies CATSTGDYYGYTF.

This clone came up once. CDR3 protein: CSASRTSGRREQFF. The CDR3 DNA is TGCAGTGCTAGTCGAACTAGCGGGAGAAGGGAGCAGTTCTTC. The rearrangement links TRBV20-1 to TRBJ2-1; TRBD2 agrees at 11 bases. Unmatched junction bases numbered 8, after V lost 3 bases and J lost 10 bases. The CDR3 runs 14 residues. CDR1 DFQATT and CDR2 SNEGSKA come from the germline V gene (reference sequence).

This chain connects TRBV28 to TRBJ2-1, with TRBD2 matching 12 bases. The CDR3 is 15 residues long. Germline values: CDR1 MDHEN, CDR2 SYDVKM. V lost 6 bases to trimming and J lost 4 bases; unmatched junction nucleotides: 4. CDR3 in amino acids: CASSPSGRGYNEQFF. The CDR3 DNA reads TGTGCCAGCAGCCCTAGCGGGAGGGGTTACAATGAGCAGTTCTTC.

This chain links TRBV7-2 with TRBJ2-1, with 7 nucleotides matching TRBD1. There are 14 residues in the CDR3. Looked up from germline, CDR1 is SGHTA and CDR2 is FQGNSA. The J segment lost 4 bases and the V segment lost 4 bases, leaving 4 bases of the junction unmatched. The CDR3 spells CASSSRDRYNEQFF. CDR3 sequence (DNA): TGTGCCAGCAGCTCTAGGGACAGATACAATGAGCAGTTCTTC. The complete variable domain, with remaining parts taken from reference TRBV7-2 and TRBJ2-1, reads GAGVSQSPSNKVTEKGKDVELRCDPISGHTALYWYRQSLGQGLEFLIYFQGNSAPDKSGLPSDRFSAERTGGSVSTLTIQRTQQEDSAVYLCASSSRDRYNEQFFGPGTRLTVL.

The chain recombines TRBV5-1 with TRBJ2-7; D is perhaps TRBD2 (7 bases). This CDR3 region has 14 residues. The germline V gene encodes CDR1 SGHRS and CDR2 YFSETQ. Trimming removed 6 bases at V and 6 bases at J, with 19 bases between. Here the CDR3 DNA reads TGCGCCAGCACCCCGGAAGGGGGGGGCCGCGAGCAGTACTTC. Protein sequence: CASTPEGGGREQYF. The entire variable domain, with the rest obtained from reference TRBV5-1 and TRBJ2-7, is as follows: KAGVTQTPRYLIKTRGQQVTLSCSPISGHRSVSWYQQTPGQGLQFLFEYFSETQRNKGNFPGRFSGRQFSNSRSEMNVSTLELGDSALYLCASTPEGGGREQYFGPGTRLTVT.

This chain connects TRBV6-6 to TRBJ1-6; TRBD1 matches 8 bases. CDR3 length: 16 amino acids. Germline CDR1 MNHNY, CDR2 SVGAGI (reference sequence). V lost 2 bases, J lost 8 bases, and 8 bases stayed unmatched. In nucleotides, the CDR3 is TGTGCCAGCAGTTACGCCCTGGACAGGGTTTATTCACCCCTCCACTTT. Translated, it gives CASSYALDRVYSPLHF.

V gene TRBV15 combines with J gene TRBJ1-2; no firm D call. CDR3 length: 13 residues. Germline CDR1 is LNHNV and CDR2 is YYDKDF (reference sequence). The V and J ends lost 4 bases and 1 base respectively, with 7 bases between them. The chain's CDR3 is CATSTSDNYGYTF. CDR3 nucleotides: TGTGCCACCAGCACCTCAGATAACTATGGCTACACCTTC. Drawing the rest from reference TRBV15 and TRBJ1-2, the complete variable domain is DAMVIQNPRYQVTQFGKPVTLSCSQTLNHNVMYWYQQKSSQAPKLLFHYYDKDFNNEADTPDNFQSRRPNTSFCFLDIRSPGLGDTAMYLCATSTSDNYGYTFGSGTRLTVV.

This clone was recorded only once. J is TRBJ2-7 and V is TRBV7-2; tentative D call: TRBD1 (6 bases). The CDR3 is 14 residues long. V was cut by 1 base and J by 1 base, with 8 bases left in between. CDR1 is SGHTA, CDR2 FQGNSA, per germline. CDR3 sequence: CASSLGGQSYEQYF. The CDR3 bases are TGTGCCAGCAGCTTAGGCGGACAGTCCTACGAGCAGTACTTC.

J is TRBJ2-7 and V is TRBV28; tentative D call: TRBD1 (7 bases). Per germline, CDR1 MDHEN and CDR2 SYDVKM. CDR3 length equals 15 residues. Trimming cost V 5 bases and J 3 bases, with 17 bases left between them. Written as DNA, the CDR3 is TGTGCCAGCAGTACTAATTTCCAGGGGGGCTACGAGCAGTACTTC. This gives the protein CASSTNFQGGYEQYF.

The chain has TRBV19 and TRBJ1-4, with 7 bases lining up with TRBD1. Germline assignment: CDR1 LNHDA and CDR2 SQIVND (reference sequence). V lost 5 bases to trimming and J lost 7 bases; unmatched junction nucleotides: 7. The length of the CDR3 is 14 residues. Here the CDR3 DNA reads TGTGCCAGTAGTCTCGACAGGGATGCTGAAAAACTGTTTTTT. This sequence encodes CASSLDRDAEKLFF.

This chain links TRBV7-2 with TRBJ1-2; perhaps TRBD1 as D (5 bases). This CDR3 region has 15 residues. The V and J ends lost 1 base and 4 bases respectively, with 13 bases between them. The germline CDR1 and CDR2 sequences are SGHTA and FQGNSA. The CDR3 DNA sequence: TGTGCCAGCAGCTTAGAAAGGGGCGGCGGCTATGGCTACACCTTC. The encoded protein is CASSLERGGGYGYTF.

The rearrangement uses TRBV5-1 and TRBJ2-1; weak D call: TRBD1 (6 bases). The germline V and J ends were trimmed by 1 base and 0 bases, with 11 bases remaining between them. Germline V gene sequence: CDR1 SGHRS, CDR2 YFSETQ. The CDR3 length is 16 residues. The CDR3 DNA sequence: TGCGCCAGCAGCTTGAGGGGACAAGGCTCCTACAATGAGCAGTTCTTC. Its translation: CASSLRGQGSYNEQFF.

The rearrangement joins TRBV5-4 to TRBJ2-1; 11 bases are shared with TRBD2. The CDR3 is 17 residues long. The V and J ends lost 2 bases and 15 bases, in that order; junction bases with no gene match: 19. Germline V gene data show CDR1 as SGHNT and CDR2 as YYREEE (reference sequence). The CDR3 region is CASSFVGGTSGPLSTFF. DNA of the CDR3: TGTGCCAGCAGCTTTGTCGGGGGGACTAGCGGCCCCTTGAGCACGTTCTTC.

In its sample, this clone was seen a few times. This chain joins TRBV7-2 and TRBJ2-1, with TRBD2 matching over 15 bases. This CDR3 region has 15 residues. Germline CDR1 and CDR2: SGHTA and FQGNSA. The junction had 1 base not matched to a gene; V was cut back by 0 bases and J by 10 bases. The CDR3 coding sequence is TGTGCCAGCAGCTTAGCCGGGACTAGCGGGAGGGAGCAGTTCTTC. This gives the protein CASSLAGTSGREQFF.

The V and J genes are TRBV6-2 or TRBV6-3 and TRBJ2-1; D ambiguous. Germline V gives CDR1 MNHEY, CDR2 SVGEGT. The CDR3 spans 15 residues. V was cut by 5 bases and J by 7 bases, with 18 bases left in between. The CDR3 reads CASSRNPTISNEQFF. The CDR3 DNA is TGTGCCAGCAGTAGAAATCCGACAATTTCTAATGAGCAGTTCTTC.

The CDR3 spells CASSQARQLPNYGYTF. CDR3 bases: TGCGCCAGCAGCCAAGCCCGACAGCTACCCAACTATGGCTACACCTTC. V gene TRBV4-3 combines with J gene TRBJ1-2; TRBD1 might be the D (5 bases). CDR3 length: 16 residues. Germline lookup yields CDR1 LGHNA and CDR2 YSLEER. V gave up 1 base and J gave up 2 bases, with 14 bases separating them.

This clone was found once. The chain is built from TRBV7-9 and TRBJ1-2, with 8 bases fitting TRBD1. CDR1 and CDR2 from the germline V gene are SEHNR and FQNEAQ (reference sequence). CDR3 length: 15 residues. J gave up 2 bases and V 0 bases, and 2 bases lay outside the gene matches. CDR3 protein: CASSLADRANYGYTF. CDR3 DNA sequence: TGTGCCAGCAGCTTAGCGGACAGGGCCAACTATGGCTACACCTTC.

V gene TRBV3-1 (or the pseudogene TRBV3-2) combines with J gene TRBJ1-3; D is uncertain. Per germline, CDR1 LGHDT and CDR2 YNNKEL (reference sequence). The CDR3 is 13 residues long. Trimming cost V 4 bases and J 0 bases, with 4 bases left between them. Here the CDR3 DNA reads TGTGCCAGCAGCCCCCTCTCTGGAAACACCATATATTTT. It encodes CASSPLSGNTIYF.

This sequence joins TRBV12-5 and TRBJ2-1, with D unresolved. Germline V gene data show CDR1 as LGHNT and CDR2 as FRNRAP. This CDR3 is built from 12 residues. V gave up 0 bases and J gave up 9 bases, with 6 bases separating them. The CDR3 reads CASGLVLSEQFF. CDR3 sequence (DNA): TGTGCTAGTGGTTTGGTACTGAGTGAGCAGTTCTTC.

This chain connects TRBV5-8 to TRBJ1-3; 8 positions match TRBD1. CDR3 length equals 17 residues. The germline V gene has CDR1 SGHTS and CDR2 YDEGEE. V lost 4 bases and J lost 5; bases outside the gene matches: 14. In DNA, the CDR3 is TGTGCCAGCAGCAGCCCAGGGGGCGCGGGTAACCGAAACACCATATATTTT. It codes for CASSSPGGAGNRNTIYF.

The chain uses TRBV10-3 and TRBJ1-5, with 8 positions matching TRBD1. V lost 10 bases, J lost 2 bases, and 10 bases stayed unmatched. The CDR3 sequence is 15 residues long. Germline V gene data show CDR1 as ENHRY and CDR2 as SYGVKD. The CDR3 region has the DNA TGTGCCACCCTTCAGGGGGCGCACGGCAATCAGCCCCAGCATTTT. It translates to CATLQGAHGNQPQHF.

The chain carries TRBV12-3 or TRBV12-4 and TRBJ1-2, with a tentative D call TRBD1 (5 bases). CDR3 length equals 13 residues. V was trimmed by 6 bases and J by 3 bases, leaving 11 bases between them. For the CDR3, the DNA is TGTGCCAGCAGACCCGACAGAGACTATGGCTACACCTTC. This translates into CASRPDRDYGYTF.

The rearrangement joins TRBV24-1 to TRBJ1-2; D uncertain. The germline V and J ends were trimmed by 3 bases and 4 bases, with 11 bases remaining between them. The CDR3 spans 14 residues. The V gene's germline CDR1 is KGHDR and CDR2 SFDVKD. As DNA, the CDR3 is TGTGCCACCAGTGATCCGGGATCTTCCTATGGCTACACCTTC. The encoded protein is CATSDPGSSYGYTF.

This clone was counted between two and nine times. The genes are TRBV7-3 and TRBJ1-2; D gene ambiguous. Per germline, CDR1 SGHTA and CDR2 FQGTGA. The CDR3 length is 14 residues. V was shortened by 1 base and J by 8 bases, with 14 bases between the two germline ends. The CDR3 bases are TGTGCCAGCAGCTTAAGAGGCAGTTGGAGCGGCTACACCTTC. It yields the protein CASSLRGSWSGYTF.

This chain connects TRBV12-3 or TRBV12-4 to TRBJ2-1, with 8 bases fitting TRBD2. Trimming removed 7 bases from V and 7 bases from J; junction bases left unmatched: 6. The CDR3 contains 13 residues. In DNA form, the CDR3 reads TGTGCCAGCACCCCTAGCGGGCTGAATGAGCAGTTCTTC. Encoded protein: CASTPSGLNEQFF.

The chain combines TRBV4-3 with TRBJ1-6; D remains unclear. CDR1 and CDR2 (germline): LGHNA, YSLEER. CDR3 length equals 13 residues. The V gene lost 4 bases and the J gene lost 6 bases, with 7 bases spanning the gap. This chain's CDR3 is CASSPTVNSPLHF. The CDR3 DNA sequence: TGCGCCAGCAGCCCCACGGTTAATTCACCCCTCCACTTT.

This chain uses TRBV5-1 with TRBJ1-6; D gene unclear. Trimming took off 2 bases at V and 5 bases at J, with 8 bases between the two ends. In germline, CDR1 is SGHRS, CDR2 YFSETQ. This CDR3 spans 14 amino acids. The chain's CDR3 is CASSLARNNSPLHF. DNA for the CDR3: TGCGCCAGCAGCTTAGCGCGAAATAATTCACCCCTCCACTTT.

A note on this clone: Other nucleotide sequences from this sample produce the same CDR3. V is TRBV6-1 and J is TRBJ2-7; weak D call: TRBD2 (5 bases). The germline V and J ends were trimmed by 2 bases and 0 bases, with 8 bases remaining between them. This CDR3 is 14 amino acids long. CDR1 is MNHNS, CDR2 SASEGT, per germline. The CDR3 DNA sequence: TGTGCCAGCAGTGAACCGGGAAGCTCCTACGAGCAGTACTTC. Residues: CASSEPGSSYEQYF.

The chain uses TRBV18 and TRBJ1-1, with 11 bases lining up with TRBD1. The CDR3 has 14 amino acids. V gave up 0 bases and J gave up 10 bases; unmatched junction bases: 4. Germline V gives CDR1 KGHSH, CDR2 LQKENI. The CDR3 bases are TGTGCCAGCTCACCACCGGGACAGGGGGGAATAGCTTTCTTT. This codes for CASSPPGQGGIAFF.